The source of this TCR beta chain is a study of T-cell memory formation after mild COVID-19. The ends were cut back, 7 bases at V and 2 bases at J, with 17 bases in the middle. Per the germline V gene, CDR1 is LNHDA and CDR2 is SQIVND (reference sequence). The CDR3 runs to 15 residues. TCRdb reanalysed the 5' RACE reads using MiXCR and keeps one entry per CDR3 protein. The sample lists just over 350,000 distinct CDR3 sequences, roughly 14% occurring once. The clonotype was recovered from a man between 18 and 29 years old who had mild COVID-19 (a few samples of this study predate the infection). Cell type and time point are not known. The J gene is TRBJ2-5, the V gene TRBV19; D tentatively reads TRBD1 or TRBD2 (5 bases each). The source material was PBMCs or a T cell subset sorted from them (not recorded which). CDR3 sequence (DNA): TGTGCCAGTACCCGGACGGGGCGCGCACAAGAGACCCAGTACTTC. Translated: CASTRTGRAQETQYF.